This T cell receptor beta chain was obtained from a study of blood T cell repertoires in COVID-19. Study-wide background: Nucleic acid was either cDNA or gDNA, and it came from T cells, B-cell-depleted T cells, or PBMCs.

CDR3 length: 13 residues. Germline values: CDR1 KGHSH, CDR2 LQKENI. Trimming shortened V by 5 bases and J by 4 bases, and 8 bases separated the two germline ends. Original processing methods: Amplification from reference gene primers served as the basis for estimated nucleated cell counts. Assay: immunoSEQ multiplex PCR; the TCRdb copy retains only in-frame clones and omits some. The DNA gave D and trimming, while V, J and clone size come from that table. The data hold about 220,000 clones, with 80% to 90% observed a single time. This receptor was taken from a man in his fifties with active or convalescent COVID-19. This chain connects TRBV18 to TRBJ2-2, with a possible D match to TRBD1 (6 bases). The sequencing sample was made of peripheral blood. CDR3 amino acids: CASSGGFTGELFF. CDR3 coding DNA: TGTGCCAGCTCAGGGGGCTTCACCGGGGAGCTGTTTTTT.